This record covers a single TCR beta chain. Its matching antigen is unknown. 60 Vbeta and 13 Jbeta primers were used in PCR. Libraries were prepared by immunoSEQ multiplex PCR; TCRdb keeps only in-frame clonotypes and omits some of them. This sample carries 210,000 or so clones, around 79% of them seen once, and the ten largest clones take 1.5% to 2%. These data belong to a study of cytomegalovirus exposure and HLA in healthy donors. About the study: Findings of an earlier analysis included some 110 million unique TCR beta sequences from some 200 million T cells. Study-level results: Rates of TCR association differed by HLA locus in a later analysis, with DRB1 highest and HLA-C lowest. Follow-up analysis later connected one missense variant in DCLRE1C with trimming of TCR beta V- and J-genes. Reports credit the classifier with highly specific, highly sensitive diagnosis of cytomegalovirus status.

The CDR3 is 15 amino acids. The junction had 8 bases not matched to a gene; V was cut back by 3 bases and J by 4 bases. Germline V gene sequence: CDR1 SGHTA, CDR2 FQGNSA. Sequencing input: PBMCs. The chain couples TRBV7-2 to TRBJ1-1; 7 nucleotides align to TRBD1. The receptor was derived from a man younger than 35 in good health and CMV-seronegative. The CDR3 coding sequence is TGTGCCAGCAGCTTCGGGGACAGCGGTCTCACTGAAGCTTTCTTT. Protein: CASSFGDSGLTEAFF. Using reference TRBV7-2 and TRBJ1-1 for the parts outside the CDR3, the full variable domain is GAGVSQSPSNKVTEKGKDVELRCDPISGHTALYWYRQSLGQGLEFLIYFQGNSAPDKSGLPSDRFSAERTGGSVSTLTIQRTQQEDSAVYLCASSFGDSGLTEAFFGQGTRLTVV.